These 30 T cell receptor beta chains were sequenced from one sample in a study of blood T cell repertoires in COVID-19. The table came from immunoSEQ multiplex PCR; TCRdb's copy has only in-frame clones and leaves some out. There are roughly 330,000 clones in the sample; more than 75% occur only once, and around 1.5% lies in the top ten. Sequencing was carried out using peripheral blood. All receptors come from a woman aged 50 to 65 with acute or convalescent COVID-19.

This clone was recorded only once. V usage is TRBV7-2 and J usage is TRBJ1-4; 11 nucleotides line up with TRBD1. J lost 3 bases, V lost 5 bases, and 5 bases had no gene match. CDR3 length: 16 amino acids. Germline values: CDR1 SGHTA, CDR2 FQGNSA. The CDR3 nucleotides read TGTGCCAGCAGCCCAGGACAGGGGGCAGCTAATGAAAAACTGTTTTTT. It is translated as CASSPGQGAANEKLFF.

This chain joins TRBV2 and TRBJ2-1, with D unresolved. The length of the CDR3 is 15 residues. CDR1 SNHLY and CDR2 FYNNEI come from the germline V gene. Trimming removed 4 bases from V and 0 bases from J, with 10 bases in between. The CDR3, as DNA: TGTGCCAGCAGTGGAGAGGCGCCCTCCTACAATGAGCAGTTCTTC. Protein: CASSGEAPSYNEQFF.

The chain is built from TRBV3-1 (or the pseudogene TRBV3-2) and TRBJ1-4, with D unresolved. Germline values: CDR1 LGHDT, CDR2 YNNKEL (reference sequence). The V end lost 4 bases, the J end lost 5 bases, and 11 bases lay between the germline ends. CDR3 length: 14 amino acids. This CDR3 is CASSPWSRNEKLFF. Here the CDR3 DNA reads TGTGCCAGCAGCCCATGGAGCAGAAATGAAAAACTGTTTTTT.

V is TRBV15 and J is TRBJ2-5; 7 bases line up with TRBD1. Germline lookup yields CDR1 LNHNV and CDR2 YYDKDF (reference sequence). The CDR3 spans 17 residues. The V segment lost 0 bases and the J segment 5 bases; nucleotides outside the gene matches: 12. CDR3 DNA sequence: TGTGCCACCAGCAGAGATTCCCGAGACAGGGTTTCTGAGACCCAGTACTTC. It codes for CATSRDSRDRVSETQYF.

The CDR3 DNA sequence: TGCGCCAGTATGAGGACAGGGGGATACAATGAGCAGTTCTTC. Translating it yields CASMRTGGYNEQFF. This chain joins TRBV5-1 and TRBJ2-1; TRBD1 agrees at 10 bases. With 8 bases clipped from V and 4 bases from J, the junction kept 6 bases outside the gene matches. The CDR3 consists of 14 residues. From germline, CDR1 is SGHRS and CDR2 YFSETQ. The full variable domain, with the rest looked up from reference TRBV5-1 and TRBJ2-1, is KAGVTQTPRYLIKTRGQQVTLSCSPISGHRSVSWYQQTPGQGLQFLFEYFSETQRNKGNFPGRFSGRQFSNSRSEMNVSTLELGDSALYLCASMRTGGYNEQFFGPGTRLTVL.

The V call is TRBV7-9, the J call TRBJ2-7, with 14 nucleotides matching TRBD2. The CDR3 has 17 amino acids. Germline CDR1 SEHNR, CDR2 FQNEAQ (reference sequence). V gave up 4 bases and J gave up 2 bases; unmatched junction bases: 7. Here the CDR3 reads CASSSNPGLAGAYEQYF. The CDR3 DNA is TGTGCCAGCAGCTCGAACCCGGGACTAGCGGGGGCCTACGAGCAGTACTTC.

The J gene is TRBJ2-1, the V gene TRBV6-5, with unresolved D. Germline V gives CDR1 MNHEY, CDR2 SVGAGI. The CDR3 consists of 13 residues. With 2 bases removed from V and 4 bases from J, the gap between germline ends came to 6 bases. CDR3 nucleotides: TGTGCCAGCAGTTACGACTCTTACAATGAGCAGTTCTTC. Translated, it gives CASSYDSYNEQFF.

This chain's CDR3 is CASSSSSYEQYF. CDR3 bases: TGTGCCAGCAGCTCGAGCTCCTACGAGCAGTACTTC. This rearrangement joins TRBV13 to TRBJ2-7; D is unresolved. Trimming cost V 4 bases and J 0 bases, with 4 bases left between them. Germline CDR1 and CDR2: PRHDT and FYEKMQ (reference sequence). The CDR3 consists of 12 residues.

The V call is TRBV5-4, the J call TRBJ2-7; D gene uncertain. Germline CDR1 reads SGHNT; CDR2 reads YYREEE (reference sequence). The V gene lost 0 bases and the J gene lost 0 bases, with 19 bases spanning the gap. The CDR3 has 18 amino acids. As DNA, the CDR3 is TGTGCCAGCAGCTTGGAGGCGGCTACTACTTCCCTCTCCTACGAGCAGTACTTC. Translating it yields CASSLEAATTSLSYEQYF.

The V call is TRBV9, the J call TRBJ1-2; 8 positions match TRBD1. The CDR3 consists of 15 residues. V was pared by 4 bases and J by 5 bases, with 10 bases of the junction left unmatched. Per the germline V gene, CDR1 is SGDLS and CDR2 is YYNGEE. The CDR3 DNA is TGTGCCAGCAGCCTCCAAGGACAGGGTTGGTATGGCTACACCTTC. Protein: CASSLQGQGWYGYTF. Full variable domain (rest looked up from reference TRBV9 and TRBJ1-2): DSGVTQTPKHLITATGQRVTLRCSPRSGDLSVYWYQQSLDQGLQFLIQYYNGEERAKGNILERFSAQQFPDLHSELNLSSLELGDSALYFCASSLQGQGWYGYTFGSGTRLTVV.

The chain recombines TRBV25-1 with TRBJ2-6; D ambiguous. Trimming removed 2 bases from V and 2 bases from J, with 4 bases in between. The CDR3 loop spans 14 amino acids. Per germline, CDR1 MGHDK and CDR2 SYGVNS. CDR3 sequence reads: CASSEEAGANVLTF. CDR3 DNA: TGTGCCAGCAGTGAAGAGGCTGGGGCCAACGTCCTGACTTTC.

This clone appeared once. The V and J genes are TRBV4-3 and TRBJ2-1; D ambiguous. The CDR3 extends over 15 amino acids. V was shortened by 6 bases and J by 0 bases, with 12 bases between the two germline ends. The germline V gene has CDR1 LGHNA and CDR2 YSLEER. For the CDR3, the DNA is TGCGCCAGCAGTCCAATTAGTAGCTCCTACAATGAGCAGTTCTTC. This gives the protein CASSPISSSYNEQFF.

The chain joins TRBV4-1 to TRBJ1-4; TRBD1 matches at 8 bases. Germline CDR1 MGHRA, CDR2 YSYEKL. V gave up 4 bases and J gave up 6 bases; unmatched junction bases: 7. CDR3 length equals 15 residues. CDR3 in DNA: TGCGCCAGCAGCCGCCCGGACAGGGAAGATGAAAAACTGTTTTTT. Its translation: CASSRPDREDEKLFF.

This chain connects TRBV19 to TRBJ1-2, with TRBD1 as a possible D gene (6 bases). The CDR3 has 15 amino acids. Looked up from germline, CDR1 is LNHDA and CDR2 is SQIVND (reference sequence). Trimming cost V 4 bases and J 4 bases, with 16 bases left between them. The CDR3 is CASSTGTPTFYGYTF. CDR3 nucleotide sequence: TGTGCCAGTAGTACCGGGACACCAACGTTCTATGGCTACACCTTC.

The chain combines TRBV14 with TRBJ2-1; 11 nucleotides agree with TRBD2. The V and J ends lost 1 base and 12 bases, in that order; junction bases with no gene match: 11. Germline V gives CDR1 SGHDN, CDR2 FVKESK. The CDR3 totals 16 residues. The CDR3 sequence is CASSQVTGTSGRVQFF. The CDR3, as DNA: TGTGCCAGCAGCCAAGTTACCGGGACTAGCGGCCGAGTGCAGTTCTTC.

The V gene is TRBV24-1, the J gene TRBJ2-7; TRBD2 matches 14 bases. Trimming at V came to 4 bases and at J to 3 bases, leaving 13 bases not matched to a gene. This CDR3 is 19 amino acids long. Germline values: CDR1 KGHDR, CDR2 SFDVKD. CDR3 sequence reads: CATSEPRIGLAGGLYEQYF. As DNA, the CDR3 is TGTGCCACCAGTGAGCCGCGCATCGGACTAGCGGGGGGTCTCTACGAGCAGTACTTC.

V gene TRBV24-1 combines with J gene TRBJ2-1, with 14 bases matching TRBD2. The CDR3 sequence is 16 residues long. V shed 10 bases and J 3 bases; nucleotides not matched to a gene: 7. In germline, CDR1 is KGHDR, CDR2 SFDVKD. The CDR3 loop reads CATGTSGRGIYNEQFF. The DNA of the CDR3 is TGTGCCACTGGGACTAGCGGGAGAGGGATCTACAATGAGCAGTTCTTC.

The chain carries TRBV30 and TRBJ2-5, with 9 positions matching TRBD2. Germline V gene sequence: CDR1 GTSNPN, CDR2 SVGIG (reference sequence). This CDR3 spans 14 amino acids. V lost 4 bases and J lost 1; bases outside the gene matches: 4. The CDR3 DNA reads TGTGCCTGGACTCGAGCGGGAGGCCAAGAGACCCAGTACTTC. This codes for CAWTRAGGQETQYF.

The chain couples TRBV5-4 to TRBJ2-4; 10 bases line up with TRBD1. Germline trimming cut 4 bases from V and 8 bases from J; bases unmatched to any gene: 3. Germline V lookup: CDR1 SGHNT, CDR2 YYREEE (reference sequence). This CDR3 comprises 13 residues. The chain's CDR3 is CASSPGQGDIQYF. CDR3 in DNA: TGTGCCAGCAGCCCCGGACAGGGGGACATTCAGTACTTC.

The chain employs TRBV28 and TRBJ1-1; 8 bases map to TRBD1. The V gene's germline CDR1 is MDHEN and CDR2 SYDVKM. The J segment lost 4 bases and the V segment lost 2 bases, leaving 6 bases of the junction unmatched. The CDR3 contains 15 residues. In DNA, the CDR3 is TGTGCCAGCAGTTTACAGGGGGCGTGGGGCACTGAAGCTTTCTTT. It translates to CASSLQGAWGTEAFF.

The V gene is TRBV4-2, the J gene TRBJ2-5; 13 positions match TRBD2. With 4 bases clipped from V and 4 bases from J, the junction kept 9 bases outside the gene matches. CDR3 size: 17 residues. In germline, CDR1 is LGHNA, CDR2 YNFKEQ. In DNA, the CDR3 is TGTGCCAGCAGCCTTCGGCTAGGACTAGCGGGAGTAGAGACCCAGTACTTC. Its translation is CASSLRLGLAGVETQYF.

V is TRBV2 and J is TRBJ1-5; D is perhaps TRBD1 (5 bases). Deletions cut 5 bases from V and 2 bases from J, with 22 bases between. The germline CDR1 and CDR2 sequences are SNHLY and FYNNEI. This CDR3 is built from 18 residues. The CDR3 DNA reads TGTGCCAGCAGTCATGGGCAGGGCTCGGGTACCCGCAATCAGCCCCAGCATTTT. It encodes CASSHGQGSGTRNQPQHF.

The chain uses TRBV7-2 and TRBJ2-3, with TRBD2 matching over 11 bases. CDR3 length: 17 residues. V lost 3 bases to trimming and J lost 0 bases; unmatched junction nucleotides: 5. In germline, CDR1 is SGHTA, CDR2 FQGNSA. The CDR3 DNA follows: TGTGCCAGCAGCTTTTTTAGCGGGAGGGCTAGCACAGATACGCAGTATTTT. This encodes CASSFFSGRASTDTQYF.

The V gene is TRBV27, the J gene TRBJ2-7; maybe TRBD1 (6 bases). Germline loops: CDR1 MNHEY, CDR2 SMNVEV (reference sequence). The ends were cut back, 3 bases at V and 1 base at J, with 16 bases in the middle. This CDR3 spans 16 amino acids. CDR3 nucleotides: TGTGCCAGCAGTTTCTCCTCCGGGACAATATCCTACGAGCAGTACTTC. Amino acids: CASSFSSGTISYEQYF.

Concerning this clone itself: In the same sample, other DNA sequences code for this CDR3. DNA for the CDR3: TGTGCCAGCTCACCCACAGGGGGTAACACTGAAGCTTTCTTT. It is translated as CASSPTGGNTEAFF. The genes are TRBV18 and TRBJ1-1; 8 bases match TRBD1. CDR1 is KGHSH and CDR2 is LQKENI in the germline V gene. CDR3 length: 14 residues. V was pared by 3 bases and J by 2 bases, with 2 bases of the junction left unmatched. Full variable domain (missing parts from reference TRBV18 and TRBJ1-1): NAGVMQNPRHLVRRRGQEARLRCSPMKGHSHVYWYRQLPEEGLKFMVYLQKENIIDESGMPKERFSAEFPKEGPSILRIQQVVRGDSAAYFCASSPTGGNTEAFFGQGTRLTVV.

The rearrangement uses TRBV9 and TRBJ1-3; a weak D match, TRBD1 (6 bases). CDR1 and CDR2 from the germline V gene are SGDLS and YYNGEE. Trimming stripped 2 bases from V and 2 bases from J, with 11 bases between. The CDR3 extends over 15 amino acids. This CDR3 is CASSVAGVAGNTIYF. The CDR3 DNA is TGTGCCAGCAGCGTGGCAGGGGTGGCTGGAAACACCATATATTTT. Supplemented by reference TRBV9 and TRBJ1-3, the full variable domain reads DSGVTQTPKHLITATGQRVTLRCSPRSGDLSVYWYQQSLDQGLQFLIQYYNGEERAKGNILERFSAQQFPDLHSELNLSSLELGDSALYFCASSVAGVAGNTIYFGEGSWLTVV.

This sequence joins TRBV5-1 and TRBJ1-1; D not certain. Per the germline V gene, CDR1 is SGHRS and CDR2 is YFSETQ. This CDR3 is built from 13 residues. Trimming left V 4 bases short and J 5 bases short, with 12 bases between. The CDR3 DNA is TGCGCCAGCAGCCTCGGTTTTGAGACTGAAGCTTTCTTT. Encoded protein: CASSLGFETEAFF.

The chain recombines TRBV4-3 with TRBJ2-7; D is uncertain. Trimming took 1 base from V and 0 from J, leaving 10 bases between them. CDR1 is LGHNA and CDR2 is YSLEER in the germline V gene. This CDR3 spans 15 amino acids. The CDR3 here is CASSQAHSFSYEQYF. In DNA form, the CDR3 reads TGCGCCAGCAGCCAAGCTCACTCGTTCTCCTACGAGCAGTACTTC.

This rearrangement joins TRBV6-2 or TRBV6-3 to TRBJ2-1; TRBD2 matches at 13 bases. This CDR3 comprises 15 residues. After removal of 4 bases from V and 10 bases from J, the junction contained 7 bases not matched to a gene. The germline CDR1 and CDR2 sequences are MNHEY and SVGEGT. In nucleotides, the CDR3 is TGTGCCAGCAGTTGGACTAGCGGGAGATCGGGAGAGCAGTTCTTC. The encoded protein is CASSWTSGRSGEQFF.

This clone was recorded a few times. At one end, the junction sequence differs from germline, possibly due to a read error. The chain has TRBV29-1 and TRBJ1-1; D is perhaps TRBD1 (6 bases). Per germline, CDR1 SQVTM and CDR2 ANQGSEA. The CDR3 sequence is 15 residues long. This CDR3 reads CSVERGFGQNPEAFF. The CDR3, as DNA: TGCAGCGTTGAAAGGGGGTTTGGACAGAACCCTGAAGCTTTCTTT.